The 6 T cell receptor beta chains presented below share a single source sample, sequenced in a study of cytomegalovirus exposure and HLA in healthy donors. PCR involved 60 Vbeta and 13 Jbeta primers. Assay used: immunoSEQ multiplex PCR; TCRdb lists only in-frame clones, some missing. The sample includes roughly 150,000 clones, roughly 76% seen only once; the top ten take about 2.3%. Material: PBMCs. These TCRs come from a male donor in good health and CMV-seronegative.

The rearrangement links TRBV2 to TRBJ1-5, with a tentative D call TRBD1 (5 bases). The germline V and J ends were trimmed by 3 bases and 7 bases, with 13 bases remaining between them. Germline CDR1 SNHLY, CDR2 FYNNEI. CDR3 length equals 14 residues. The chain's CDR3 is CASSEGGEWQPQHF. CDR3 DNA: TGTGCCAGCAGTGAGGGAGGGGAGTGGCAGCCCCAGCATTTT.

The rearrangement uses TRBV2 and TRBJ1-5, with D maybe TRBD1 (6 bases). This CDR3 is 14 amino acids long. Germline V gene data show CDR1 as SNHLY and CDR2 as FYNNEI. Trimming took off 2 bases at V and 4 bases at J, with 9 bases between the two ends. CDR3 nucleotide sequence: TGTGCCAGCAGTGAAACAGGGACGAATCAGCCCCAGCATTTT. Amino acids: CASSETGTNQPQHF.

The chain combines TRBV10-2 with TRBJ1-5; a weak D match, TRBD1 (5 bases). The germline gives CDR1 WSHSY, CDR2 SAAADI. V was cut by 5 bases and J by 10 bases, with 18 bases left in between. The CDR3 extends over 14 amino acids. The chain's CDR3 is CASSPDSEVYPQHF. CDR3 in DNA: TGCGCCAGCAGTCCTGACAGCGAAGTGTATCCCCAGCATTTT.

The CDR3: CASSLIAGETTDTQYF. CDR3 sequence (DNA): TGCGCCAGCAGCTTAATAGCGGGGGAGACCACAGATACGCAGTATTTT. The chain carries TRBV5-1 and TRBJ2-3; the match to TRBD2 covers 9 bases. There are 16 residues in the CDR3. Per the germline V gene, CDR1 is SGHRS and CDR2 is YFSETQ. Unmatched junction bases numbered 6, after V lost 2 bases and J lost 2 bases.

The CDR3 here is CASSRKGVTEAFF. Written as DNA, the CDR3 is TGTGCCAGCAGCCGGAAGGGGGTGACTGAAGCTTTCTTT. The J gene is TRBJ1-1, the V gene TRBV14, with D perhaps matching TRBD1 (6 bases). The V end lost 4 bases, the J end lost 5 bases, and 11 bases lay between the germline ends. The CDR3 extends over 13 amino acids. Germline assignment: CDR1 SGHDN and CDR2 FVKESK.

CDR3 in DNA: TGTGCCAGCTCACAACGGGAGTCAGGGTCCTATGGCTACACCTTC. Translation gives CASSQRESGSYGYTF. This chain uses TRBV18 with TRBJ1-2; D might be TRBD1 (5 bases). The V end was cut by 4 bases, the J end by 4 bases, with 16 bases between. This CDR3 comprises 15 residues. From germline, CDR1 is KGHSH and CDR2 LQKENI.